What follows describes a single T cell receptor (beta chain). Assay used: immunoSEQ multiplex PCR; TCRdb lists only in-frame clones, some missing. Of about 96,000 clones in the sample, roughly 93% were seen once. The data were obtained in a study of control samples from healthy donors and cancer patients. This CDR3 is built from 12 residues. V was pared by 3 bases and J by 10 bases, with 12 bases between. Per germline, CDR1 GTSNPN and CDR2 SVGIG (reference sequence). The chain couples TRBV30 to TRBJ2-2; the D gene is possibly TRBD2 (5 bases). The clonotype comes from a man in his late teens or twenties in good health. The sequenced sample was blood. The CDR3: CAWRSVSEELFF. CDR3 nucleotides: TGTGCCTGGAGGAGCGTTAGCGAGGAGCTGTTTTTT.